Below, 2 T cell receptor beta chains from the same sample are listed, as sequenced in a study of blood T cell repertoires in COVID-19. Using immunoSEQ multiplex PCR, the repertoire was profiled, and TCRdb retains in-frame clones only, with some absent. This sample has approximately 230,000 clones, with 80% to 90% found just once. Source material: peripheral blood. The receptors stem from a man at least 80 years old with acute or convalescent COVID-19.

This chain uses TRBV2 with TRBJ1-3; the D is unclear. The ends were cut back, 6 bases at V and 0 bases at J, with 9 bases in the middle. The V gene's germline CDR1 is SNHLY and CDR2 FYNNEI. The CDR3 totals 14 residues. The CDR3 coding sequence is TGTGCCAGCAGCTACGATTCCTCTGGAAACACCATATATTTT. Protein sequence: CASSYDSSGNTIYF.

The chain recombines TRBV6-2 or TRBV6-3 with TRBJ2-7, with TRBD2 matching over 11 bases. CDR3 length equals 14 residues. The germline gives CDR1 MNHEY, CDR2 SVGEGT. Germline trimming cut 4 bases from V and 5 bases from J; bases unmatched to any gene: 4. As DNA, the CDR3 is TGTGCCAGCAGTTCTAGCGGGGGGTTCCACGAGCAGTACTTC. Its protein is CASSSSGGFHEQYF.